The rows below give T cell receptor beta chains drawn from one sample of a study of early T cells in non-severe SARS-CoV-2 infection. TCRdb independently ran MiXCR on the 5' RACE reads; one entry per CDR3 protein. This table has about 110,000 distinct CDR3 sequences, around an eighth appearing once. Sequencing used whole blood, obtained at baseline. These TCRs come from an adult who was a healthcare worker with PCR-confirmed SARS-CoV-2 infection or an uninfected control (not recorded which). Both conserved end residues are part of each CDR3. Fields, in order: clone size, D gene, J gene, V gene, CDR3 length, CDR3 DNA, CDR3 protein. The D gene is left open where the match is weak. A row's size may be missing; if present it is once, few, many or a size class.

many	NA	TRBJ2-7	TRBV12-3/TRBV12-4	14	TGTGCCAGCACTCCCTCTGGGGGGGCGGACGAGCAGTACTTC	CASTPSGGADEQYF
NA	NA	TRBJ1-1	TRBV20-1	14	TGCAGTGCTAGAGATCTCAGTAGATACACTGAAGCTTTCTTT	CSARDLSRYTEAFF
NA	NA	TRBJ1-5	TRBV7-9	14	TGTACCAGCAGCCATCCTGGGGGAAATCAGCCCCAGCATTTT	CTSSHPGGNQPQHF
few	NA	TRBJ2-5	TRBV5-1	15	TGCGCCAGCAGTTTTACGGCGGGGCGGCAAGAGACCCAGTACTTC	CASSFTAGRQETQYF
many	TRBD1	TRBJ1-5	TRBV4-2	17	TGTGCCAGCAGTCAAAGCCCGGTTGGGACAGGGAATCAGCCCCAGCATTTT	CASSQSPVGTGNQPQHF
few	NA	TRBJ2-7	TRBV7-3	16	TGTGCCAGCAGCCCGCGGATTGAGGGATCCCCCTACGAGCAGTACTTC	CASSPRIEGSPYEQYF
many	TRBD2	TRBJ2-1	TRBV11-2	15	TGTGCCAGCAAAAGAAGCGGGGGGGCCAACAATGAGCAGTTCTTC	CASKRSGGANNEQFF
many	NA	TRBJ2-3	TRBV3-1	15	TGTGCCAGCAGCCAAGAAAGAGGGGCCACAGATACGCAGTATTTT	CASSQERGATDTQYF
few	NA	TRBJ2-7	TRBV4-1	15	TGCGCCAGCAGCCAAGGCCCAGGGACACACTACGAGCAGTACTTC	CASSQGPGTHYEQYF
NA	NA	TRBJ1-1	TRBV29-1	11	TGCAGCGTTGAAGCCACCGCTGAAGCTTTCTTT	CSVEATAEAFF
few	NA	TRBJ2-7	TRBV12-3/TRBV12-4	17	TGTGCCAGCAGTTTAGATGGGTGGGGGAAGAGCTCCTACGAGCAGTACTTC	CASSLDGWGKSSYEQYF
NA	NA	TRBJ2-5	TRBV6-6	13	TGTGCCAGCAGCCCCGGGACATTGGAGACCCAGTACTTC	CASSPGTLETQYF
few	NA	TRBJ2-1	TRBV18	13	TGTGCCAGCTCACCACTCTCGACAGGTGAGCAGTTCTTC	CASSPLSTGEQFF
few	NA	TRBJ2-1	TRBV9	13	TGTGCCAGCAGCGCCCTCGAGGCATTCCCACGGCTCTTC	CASSALEAFPRLF
few	NA	TRBJ1-6	TRBV4-2	16	TGTGCCAGCAGCCAAGAAGTGAGCAGAGATAATTCACCCCTCCACTTT	CASSQEVSRDNSPLHF
few	TRBD1	TRBJ1-3	TRBV12-3/TRBV12-4	15	TGTGCCAGCAGCCCCACCCGGGACAGAGGAAACACCATATATTTT	CASSPTRDRGNTIYF
NA	NA	TRBJ1-6	TRBV25-1	13	TGTGCCAGCAGTGAATACAGTAATTCACCCCTCCACTTT	CASSEYSNSPLHF
many	TRBD1	TRBJ1-6	TRBV3-1	16	TGTGCCAGCAGACCCGGACAGGGCCAACTTAATTCACCCCTCCACTTT	CASRPGQGQLNSPLHF
NA	TRBD2	TRBJ2-3	TRBV2	15	TGTGCCAGCAGCCAAAGCGGGGGGGCCATAGATACGCAGTATTTT	CASSQSGGAIDTQYF
NA	NA	TRBJ2-1	TRBV10-3	11	TGTGCCATCAAGTTAGGGTTGGAGCAGTTCTTC	CAIKLGLEQFF
many	TRBD1	TRBJ1-1	TRBV7-6	14	TGTGCCAGCAGCCCTGGACAGGACAACACTGAAGCTTTCTTT	CASSPGQDNTEAFF
many	TRBD1	TRBJ1-3	TRBV20-1	17	TGCAGTGCTACCAACTCCGGGACAGGGAGCTCTGGAAACACCATATATTTT	CSATNSGTGSSGNTIYF
few	NA	TRBJ2-4	TRBV18	15	TGTGCCAGCTCACCACCTGGGGGGAGCAAAAACATTCAGTACTTC	CASSPPGGSKNIQYF
many	TRBD2	TRBJ2-3	TRBV7-2	15	TGTGCCAGCACCAAAGGGGGACTAGCCACAGATACGCAGTATTTT	CASTKGGLATDTQYF
NA	NA	TRBJ2-4	TRBV5-5	17	TGTGCCAGCAGCTTGCGTGCGGAGGGACTAGCCAAAAACATTCAGTACTTC	CASSLRAEGLAKNIQYF
NA	TRBD2	TRBJ2-7	TRBV5-1	15	TGCGCCAGCAGACCCGGGACTAGCGGGACCTACGAGCAGTACTTC	CASRPGTSGTYEQYF
many	TRBD2	TRBJ2-3	TRBV6-1	14	TGTGCCAGCAGTGAATTCCTAGCGGCAGATACGCAGTATTTT	CASSEFLAADTQYF
few	NA	TRBJ1-5	TRBV12-3/TRBV12-4	12	TGTGCCAGCAGGACTCGCCATCAGCCCCAGCATTTT	CASRTRHQPQHF
NA	TRBD1	TRBJ2-1	TRBV10-1	14	TGCGCCAAAACCACCGGGACAGATGACAATGAGCAGTTCTTC	CAKTTGTDDNEQFF
few	NA	TRBJ1-1	TRBV6-2/TRBV6-3	14	TGTGCCAGCAGTTTCAACAGGGAGGACACTGAAGCTTTCTTT	CASSFNREDTEAFF
NA	TRBD2	TRBJ2-7	TRBV27	15	TGTGCCAGCAGTCCCCCCCGCGGGGGTGCCTACGAGCAGTACTTC	CASSPPRGGAYEQYF
few	TRBD1	TRBJ1-2	TRBV7-9	15	TGTGCCAGCAGCTTTACGGGACAGGGGCCTGATGGCTACACCTTC	CASSFTGQGPDGYTF
NA	TRBD1	TRBJ1-1	TRBV6-5	13	TGTGCCAGCACCCCGTGGCAGGGGGCTTCGGCTTTCTTT	CASTPWQGASAFF
NA	TRBD1	TRBJ1-1	TRBV5-1	14	TGCGCCAGCAGCACGGGACAGGGATTCACTGAAGCTTTCTTT	CASSTGQGFTEAFF
NA	NA	TRBJ2-1	TRBV20-1	17	TGCAGTGCTAGACCCGGGGGCCGACTAGGTTCCTACAATGAGCAGTTCTTC	CSARPGGRLGSYNEQFF
few	NA	TRBJ2-7	TRBV12-3/TRBV12-4	14	TGTGCCAGTCGGCCGGGACCGAGTCCATACGAGCAGTACTTC	CASRPGPSPYEQYF
NA	NA	TRBJ1-1	TRBV7-3	13	TGTGCCAGCAGCCCACAAACTGCGGGTGAAGCTTTCTTT	CASSPQTAGEAFF
NA	TRBD2	TRBJ2-3	TRBV9	15	TGTGCCAGCAGCCCTAGCGGGAGTCGAACAGATACGCAGTATTTT	CASSPSGSRTDTQYF
NA	NA	TRBJ2-7	TRBV5-5	16	TGTGCCAGCAGCTTGGACCGCATGGTGGGCTCCTACGAGCAGTACTTC	CASSLDRMVGSYEQYF
NA	TRBD1	TRBJ2-2	TRBV28	15	TGTGCCAGCAGTTCGGGACAGGAGGGCACCGGGGAGCTGTTTTTT	CASSSGQEGTGELFF